This passage covers 16 T cell receptor beta chains from one sample sequenced in a study of cytomegalovirus exposure and HLA in healthy donors. The PCR made use of 60 Vbeta and 13 Jbeta primers. The repertoire was sequenced with immunoSEQ multiplex PCR; TCRdb's copy has only in-frame clones and lacks some. This sample carries about 90,000 clones, over 65% of them seen once, and the ten largest clones take 4.5% to 5.5%. Sequencing was performed on PBMCs. The receptors derive from a woman aged 40 to 49 in good health and CMV-seropositive.

The chain has TRBV6-5 and TRBJ1-1; 8 bases map to TRBD1. The V gene end was trimmed by 2 bases and the J gene end by 1 base; junction bases not matched to a gene: 6. The CDR3 contains 16 residues. Germline values: CDR1 MNHEY, CDR2 SVGAGI. CDR3 amino acids: CASSYRQGAPNTEAFF. DNA for the CDR3: TGTGCCAGCAGTTACAGGCAGGGGGCTCCGAACACTGAAGCTTTCTTT.

This chain connects TRBV7-9 to TRBJ1-4; D call uncertain. The CDR3 length is 14 residues. CDR1 is SEHNR, CDR2 FQNEAQ, per germline (reference sequence). Trimming stripped 3 bases from V and 0 bases from J, with 5 bases between. CDR3 DNA: TGTGCCAGCAGCTTCCGGGCAACTAATGAAAAACTGTTTTTT. It is translated as CASSFRATNEKLFF.

The rearrangement links TRBV5-4 to TRBJ2-1; 7 nucleotides align to TRBD2. The CDR3 runs 15 residues. Germline V gives CDR1 SGHNT, CDR2 YYREEE (reference sequence). V was clipped by 2 bases and J by 2 bases; unmatched bases: 4. The CDR3 is CASSLTLAAYNEQFF. Here the CDR3 DNA reads TGTGCCAGCAGCTTAACCCTAGCGGCCTACAATGAGCAGTTCTTC.

The chain joins TRBV11-3 to TRBJ2-7, with D possibly TRBD2 on 5 matching bases. The CDR3 has 14 residues. Looked up from germline, CDR1 is SGHNT and CDR2 is YENEEA. Trimming took 5 bases from V and 2 from J, leaving 13 bases between them. CDR3 protein: CASSQIGETYEQYF. CDR3 in DNA: TGTGCCAGCAGCCAGATCGGGGAGACCTACGAGCAGTACTTC. The whole variable domain, remainder taken from reference TRBV11-3 and TRBJ2-7, is EAGVVQSPRYKIIEKKQPVAFWCNPISGHNTLYWYLQNLGQGPELLIRYENEEAVDDSQLPKDRFSAERLKGVDSTLKIQPAELGDSAVYLCASSQIGETYEQYFGPGTRLTVT.

This chain joins TRBV18 and TRBJ2-1; 8 positions agree with TRBD2. This CDR3 spans 16 amino acids. CDR1 and CDR2 (germline): KGHSH, LQKENI. Trimming cost V 2 bases and J 4 bases; bases outside gene matches: 7. The CDR3 spells CASSPSSGSRYNEQFF. The CDR3 nucleotides read TGTGCCAGCTCACCATCAAGCGGGAGTAGGTACAATGAGCAGTTCTTC.

V usage is TRBV11-2 and J usage is TRBJ1-1; TRBD1 matches 11 bases. The CDR3 extends over 13 amino acids. V dropped 5 bases and J dropped 6; count of bases not matched to a gene: 2. Looked up from germline, CDR1 is SGHAT and CDR2 is FQNNGV. The CDR3 loop reads CASSRDRGAEAFF. CDR3 DNA sequence: TGTGCCAGCAGCCGGGACAGGGGGGCTGAAGCTTTCTTT. The whole variable domain, filled in from reference TRBV11-2 and TRBJ1-1, reads EAGVAQSPRYKIIEKRQSVAFWCNPISGHATLYWYQQILGQGPKLLIQFQNNGVVDDSQLPKDRFSAERLKGVDSTLKIQPAKLEDSAVYLCASSRDRGAEAFFGQGTRLTVV.

This clone has just one count. The J gene is TRBJ2-2, the V gene TRBV19; D ambiguous. V was clipped by 0 bases and J by 0 bases, with 8 bases between them. CDR3 length: 16 amino acids. Germline CDR1 LNHDA, CDR2 SQIVND (reference sequence). In DNA form, the CDR3 reads TGTGCCAGTAGTATAGATCGCACACCGAACACCGGGGAGCTGTTTTTT. Translation gives CASSIDRTPNTGELFF.

This clone was found once. The chain has TRBV7-3 and TRBJ2-4; D is uncertain. V was pared by 5 bases and J by 0 bases, with 11 bases between. The germline V gene encodes CDR1 SGHTA and CDR2 FQGTGA. This CDR3 is built from 15 residues. The CDR3 is CASSHTHLAKNIQYF. CDR3 sequence (DNA): TGTGCCAGCAGCCACACACACCTAGCCAAAAACATTCAGTACTTC.

CDR3 nucleotide sequence: TGTGCCAGCAGTGAGGGTAGCGGCAGCACCTACGAGCAGTACTTC. Protein product: CASSEGSGSTYEQYF. The V gene is TRBV2, the J gene TRBJ2-7, with TRBD2 as a possible D gene (6 bases). The CDR3 is 15 amino acids. The germline CDR1 and CDR2 sequences are SNHLY and FYNNEI. V was clipped by 3 bases and J by 2 bases, with 14 bases between them.

This rearrangement joins TRBV30 to TRBJ2-3, with D unresolved. CDR1 is GTSNPN, CDR2 SVGIG, per germline (reference sequence). The V gene lost 2 bases and the J gene lost 0 bases, with 9 bases spanning the gap. CDR3 length: 14 residues. CDR3 residues: CAWSLSISTDTQYF. The DNA of the CDR3 is TGTGCCTGGAGTCTTAGCATTAGCACAGATACGCAGTATTTT.

This clone has only one observation. This chain links TRBV4-1 with TRBJ2-5; the D gene is possibly TRBD2 (6 bases). CDR1 is MGHRA, CDR2 YSYEKL, per germline. CDR3 size: 17 residues. With 3 bases removed from V and 1 base from J, the gap between germline ends came to 18 bases. CDR3 protein: CASSHHPATGGQETQYF. The CDR3 DNA reads TGCGCCAGCAGCCATCACCCGGCCACCGGGGGCCAAGAGACCCAGTACTTC.

The rearrangement links TRBV5-3 to TRBJ2-1; D gene uncertain. TRBV5-3 falls under the ORF class, with uncertain function. V was trimmed by 0 bases and J by 2 bases, leaving 15 bases between them. The CDR3 is 17 residues long. The CDR3 loop is CARSLVAAVPPYNEQFF. The CDR3 nucleotides are TGTGCCAGAAGCTTGGTAGCTGCGGTCCCGCCCTACAATGAGCAGTTCTTC.

This chain connects TRBV19 to TRBJ2-1; 11 bases map to TRBD2. Unmatched junction bases numbered 4, after V lost 7 bases and J lost 8 bases. The CDR3 is made up of 13 amino acids. Per germline, CDR1 LNHDA and CDR2 SQIVND (reference sequence). This chain's CDR3 is CASKSSGGDEQFF. For the CDR3, the DNA is TGTGCCAGTAAAAGTAGCGGGGGGGATGAGCAGTTCTTC.

This clone has just a few counts. The chain uses TRBV6-6 and TRBJ2-7; 8 nucleotides align to TRBD1. Germline CDR1 and CDR2: MNHNY and SVGAGI (reference sequence). The CDR3 sequence is 15 residues long. V shed 6 bases, J shed 4 bases, and the junction held 11 bases outside the gene matches. In DNA, the CDR3 is TGTGCCAGCAGACTGGGACAGGCTGTTCAGTACGAGCAGTACTTC. It yields the protein CASRLGQAVQYEQYF.

The chain has TRBV10-3 and TRBJ1-2; D is unresolved. The germline gives CDR1 ENHRY, CDR2 SYGVKD. CDR3 length equals 15 residues. The V and J ends lost 0 bases and 5 bases respectively, with 13 bases between them. The CDR3 DNA sequence: TGTGCCATCAGTGAGTCTTATGGCCGCGGGTATGGCTACACCTTC. Translating gives CAISESYGRGYGYTF.

This chain joins TRBV19 and TRBJ2-2; 14 bases fit TRBD2. CDR1 LNHDA and CDR2 SQIVND come from the germline V gene (reference sequence). This CDR3 comprises 20 residues. V gave up 5 bases and J gave up 0 bases; unmatched junction bases: 11. CDR3 loop: CASSARLAGGPFANTGELFF. CDR3 nucleotides: TGTGCCAGTAGTGCCAGACTAGCGGGAGGGCCATTCGCGAACACCGGGGAGCTGTTTTTT.